These 27 T cell receptor beta chains share one sample of origin, sequenced in a study of T cell responses to AZD1222 COVID-19 vaccine (dated by TCRdb to 2020 to 2022). The sample's time point, from its label and the paper: baseline before first vaccination. Library creation used the immunoSEQ multiplex PCR assay. In TCRdb, the immuneACCESS table is reduced to in-frame sequences with V and J assigned. These tables do not hold every clone; where another copy was compared, an unresolved V gene accounts for under half, and the others remain unexplained. The sample includes about 120,000 clones, with 90% to 95% observed a single time. Of the sample, 2.9% falls within the top ten clones. Sequencing was performed on peripheral blood, taken on day 0 of AZD1222 vaccination. All receptors derive from an adult in good health.

This clone was picked up one time. The gene calls are TRBV3-1 (or the pseudogene TRBV3-2) and TRBJ2-7, with no clear D. Trimming took off 1 base at V and 1 base at J, with 8 bases between the two ends. Germline V gene sequence: CDR1 LGHDT, CDR2 YNNKEL (reference sequence). This CDR3 is built from 14 residues. The chain's CDR3 is CASSQVLRSYEQYF. The CDR3 DNA is TGTGCCAGCAGCCAAGTTCTGAGATCCTACGAGCAGTACTTC.

The V call is TRBV27, the J call TRBJ2-5; D not certain. CDR3 size: 11 residues. Germline CDR1 and CDR2: MNHEY and SMNVEV (reference sequence). V lost 0 bases, J lost 4 bases, and 0 bases lay in between. DNA of the CDR3: TGTGCCAGCAGTTTATCAGAGACCCAGTACTTC. Translation: CASSLSETQYF.

Details on this clone: This sample includes further DNA sequences coding for the same CDR3. The chain has TRBV28 and TRBJ2-7; TRBD1 might be the D (6 bases). Trimming left V 3 bases short and J 0 bases short, with 12 bases between. This CDR3 has 15 residues. Germline CDR1 reads MDHEN; CDR2 reads SYDVKM. The CDR3 DNA is TGTGCCAGCAGTTTGGGAAGGGGGAGCTCCTACGAGCAGTACTTC. Protein product: CASSLGRGSSYEQYF.

The chain is built from TRBV6-5 and TRBJ1-2, with a possible D match to TRBD1 (6 bases). The germline gives CDR1 MNHEY, CDR2 SVGAGI. V was clipped by 4 bases and J by 7 bases, with 16 bases between them. This CDR3 contains 14 residues. In DNA form, the CDR3 reads TGTGCCAGCAGTTCCCAACGGGGGGCCGGTGGCTACACCTTC. This translates into CASSSQRGAGGYTF.

A single count supports this clone. The chain combines TRBV20-1 with TRBJ2-7; D ambiguous. Germline loops: CDR1 DFQATT, CDR2 SNEGSKA (reference sequence). V shed 3 bases and J shed 6 bases, with 12 bases lying between them. The CDR3 spans 12 residues. The CDR3 coding sequence is TGCAGTGCTAGTTATGGGTCTGTCGAGCAGTACTTC. This gives the protein CSASYGSVEQYF.

This clone showed up just once. The rearrangement links TRBV4-1 to TRBJ2-4; D not certain. Trimming removed 4 bases from V and 4 bases from J, with 8 bases in between. Looked up from germline, CDR1 is MGHRA and CDR2 is YSYEKL. CDR3 size: 13 residues. CDR3 protein: CASSPWEKNIQYF. In DNA, the CDR3 is TGCGCCAGCAGCCCGTGGGAAAAAAACATTCAGTACTTC.

The chain links TRBV28 to TRBJ2-7, with D perhaps matching TRBD1 or TRBD2 (5 bases each). This CDR3 spans 15 amino acids. CDR1 and CDR2 from the germline V gene are MDHEN and SYDVKM. Trimming cost V 11 bases and J 3 bases, with 23 bases left between them. The CDR3 region has the DNA TGTGCCGCCTGGGGGTTCGGAGCCCCGGGCTACGAGCAGTACTTC. Translated, it gives CAAWGFGAPGYEQYF.

This rearrangement joins TRBV5-1 to TRBJ2-7; D perhaps matches TRBD1 (5 bases). Germline CDR1 is SGHRS and CDR2 is YFSETQ. The V gene lost 0 bases and the J gene lost 4 bases, with 5 bases spanning the gap. The length of the CDR3 is 12 residues. The CDR3 DNA reads TGCGCCAGCAGCTTGGGACAGTACGAGCAGTACTTC. This translates into CASSLGQYEQYF.

The V and J genes are TRBV12-2 and TRBJ1-5; TRBD1, the table's D call, was not compared with the DNA. TRBV12-2 is a pseudogene segment. CDR3 size: 17 residues. In DNA, the CDR3 is TGTGCAAGTCGCTTAAAAGGGGGTTGGACGAGCAATCAGCCCCAGCATTTT. It is translated as CASRLKGGWTSNQPQHF.

This clone has only one observation. The genes are TRBV5-1 and TRBJ2-2; tentative D call: TRBD2 (5 bases). The CDR3 sequence is 15 residues long. Per germline, CDR1 SGHRS and CDR2 YFSETQ. V was cut by 0 bases and J by 7 bases, with 13 bases left in between. Written as DNA, the CDR3 is TGCGCCAGCAGCTTGGAGGCGGGCCTGGGCGGGGAGCTGTTTTTT. It translates to CASSLEAGLGGELFF.

This clone was seen just once. The genes are TRBV18 and TRBJ2-5; 7 bases are shared with TRBD1. V lost 3 bases and J lost 5; bases outside the gene matches: 15. The germline gives CDR1 KGHSH, CDR2 LQKENI. This CDR3 contains 17 residues. Written as DNA, the CDR3 is TGTGCCAGCTCACCCCAAGCCCGACAGGGTAGCGAGGAGACCCAGTACTTC. Translated: CASSPQARQGSEETQYF.

The rearrangement uses TRBV28 and TRBJ1-5, with 9 positions matching TRBD1. Looked up from germline, CDR1 is MDHEN and CDR2 is SYDVKM. Unmatched junction bases numbered 5, after V lost 8 bases and J lost 0 bases. The CDR3 spans 15 residues. The CDR3 region is CASGTGGFSNQPQHF. The CDR3 DNA reads TGTGCCAGCGGTACAGGGGGCTTTAGCAATCAGCCCCAGCATTTT.

The gene calls are TRBV5-1 and TRBJ1-1; D is unclear. CDR1 and CDR2 (germline): SGHRS, YFSETQ. Trimming left V 0 bases short and J 1 base short, with 7 bases between. This CDR3 region has 14 residues. The DNA of the CDR3 is TGCGCCAGCAGCTTGGAGAGGGCGAACACTGAAGCTTTCTTT. This codes for CASSLERANTEAFF.

The chain employs TRBV28 and TRBJ2-1; possibly TRBD2 for D (5 bases). With 5 bases removed from V and 3 bases from J, the gap between germline ends came to 17 bases. Germline V CDR1 and CDR2: MDHEN, SYDVKM. The CDR3 loop spans 16 amino acids. The CDR3 reads CASSVFSWRFYNEQFF. Written as DNA, the CDR3 is TGTGCCAGCAGTGTCTTTAGCTGGAGGTTCTACAATGAGCAGTTCTTC.

The CDR3 coding sequence is TGTGCCAGCAGTGAGGGTGATAATTCACCCCTCCACTTT. It codes for CASSEGDNSPLHF. This chain uses TRBV6-4 with TRBJ1-6; D gene ambiguous. Germline values: CDR1 MRHNA, CDR2 SNTAGT. This CDR3 is built from 13 residues. The V end lost 3 bases, the J end lost 5 bases, and 5 bases lay between the germline ends.

The chain uses TRBV3-1 (or the pseudogene TRBV3-2) and TRBJ1-4; D gene ambiguous. Trimming took off 1 base at V and 8 bases at J, with 14 bases between the two ends. Germline CDR1 reads LGHDT; CDR2 reads YNNKEL (reference sequence). The CDR3 spans 15 residues. Written as DNA, the CDR3 is TGTGCCAGCAGCCAAGGTGGGTCGGCGGGGGAAAAACTGTTTTTT. This translates into CASSQGGSAGEKLFF.

J is TRBJ2-2 and V is TRBV11-2; D is uncertain. Trimming stripped 1 base from V and 4 bases from J, with 4 bases between. The CDR3 length is 13 residues. CDR1 SGHAT and CDR2 FQNNGV come from the germline V gene. The CDR3 sequence: CASSLVATGELFF. The CDR3 region has the DNA TGTGCCAGCAGCTTAGTTGCCACCGGGGAGCTGTTTTTT. The entire variable domain, with the rest obtained from reference TRBV11-2 and TRBJ2-2, is as follows: EAGVAQSPRYKIIEKRQSVAFWCNPISGHATLYWYQQILGQGPKLLIQFQNNGVVDDSQLPKDRFSAERLKGVDSTLKIQPAKLEDSAVYLCASSLVATGELFFGEGSRLTVL.

This chain joins TRBV27 and TRBJ2-5; TRBD2 matches 11 bases. With V trimmed by 2 bases and J by 4 bases, 0 bases remained unmatched. Germline CDR1 and CDR2: MNHEY and SMNVEV (reference sequence). CDR3 length equals 14 residues. This chain's CDR3 is CASSLGTSGETQYF. CDR3 in DNA: TGTGCCAGCAGTTTAGGGACTAGCGGAGAGACCCAGTACTTC.

V gene TRBV30 combines with J gene TRBJ1-2; a possible D gene is TRBD1 (5 bases). The CDR3 totals 14 residues. Looked up from germline, CDR1 is GTSNPN and CDR2 is SVGIG (reference sequence). Trimming removed 6 bases from V and 3 bases from J, with 17 bases in between. The CDR3 DNA reads TGTGCCTGCTGGGACCTTTCCGTAGACTATGGCTACACCTTC. The encoded protein is CACWDLSVDYGYTF.

V is TRBV19 and J is TRBJ1-5; 9 bases align to TRBD1. The CDR3 contains 15 residues. CDR1 and CDR2 from the germline V gene are LNHDA and SQIVND (reference sequence). V shed 6 bases, J shed 6 bases, and the junction held 9 bases outside the gene matches. The CDR3 DNA reads as TGTGCCAGTAGAACTGGGACAGGGTCAATTCAGCCCCAGCATTTT. Its protein is CASRTGTGSIQPQHF.

The chain is built from TRBV6-5 and TRBJ2-1; tentative D call: TRBD1 (6 bases). This CDR3 contains 13 residues. The ends were cut back, 10 bases at V and 5 bases at J, with 15 bases in the middle. Germline CDR1 and CDR2: MNHEY and SVGAGI. DNA for the CDR3: TGTGCCAACCGGTCCCCAGGGGACAATGAGCAGTTCTTC. Protein: CANRSPGDNEQFF.

This chain connects TRBV28 to TRBJ1-2; D is perhaps TRBD1 (6 bases). Trimming took off 3 bases at V and 0 bases at J, with 20 bases between the two ends. From germline, CDR1 is MDHEN and CDR2 SYDVKM. The CDR3 totals 18 residues. The CDR3 DNA follows: TGTGCCAGCAGTTTTACCCCTAGACAGGTTAACCCTAACTATGGCTACACCTTC. It specifies CASSFTPRQVNPNYGYTF.

This sequence joins TRBV18 and TRBJ1-4; 7 bases map to TRBD1. The germline gives CDR1 KGHSH, CDR2 LQKENI. V dropped 5 bases and J dropped 8; count of bases not matched to a gene: 8. This CDR3 contains 14 residues. The DNA of the CDR3 is TGTGCCAGCTCAGCCGACAGGGTATCCGAAAAACTGTTTTTT. Amino acid sequence: CASSADRVSEKLFF.

This clone was picked up one time. This chain uses TRBV20-1 with TRBJ1-4; D not certain. Looked up from germline, CDR1 is DFQATT and CDR2 is SNEGSKA (reference sequence). The CDR3 is 13 residues long. The V gene lost 3 bases and the J gene lost 6 bases, with 11 bases spanning the gap. The CDR3 DNA sequence: TGCAGTGCTAGTTTGGGGAGGGATGAAAAACTGTTTTTT. Translation: CSASLGRDEKLFF.

The chain uses TRBV19 and TRBJ1-1; D unclear. Germline CDR1 is LNHDA and CDR2 is SQIVND (reference sequence). This CDR3 has 12 amino acids. Trimming stripped 6 bases from V and 5 bases from J, with 10 bases between. The CDR3 is CASSYGDTEAFF. The CDR3 region has the DNA TGTGCCAGTAGCTACGGGGATACTGAAGCTTTCTTT. Together with reference TRBV19 and TRBJ1-1, the CDR3 gives the full variable domain: DGGITQSPKYLFRKEGQNVTLSCEQNLNHDAMYWYRQDPGQGLRLIYYSQIVNDFQKGDIAEGYSVSREKKESFPLTVTSAQKNPTAFYLCASSYGDTEAFFGQGTRLTVV.

The rearrangement links TRBV2 to TRBJ2-7; 12 positions agree with TRBD2. Trimming took 4 bases from V and 5 from J; bases not matched to a gene: 6. CDR3 length: 15 residues. The germline gives CDR1 SNHLY, CDR2 FYNNEI. The CDR3 here is CASSVRLAGVDEQYF. Here the CDR3 DNA reads TGTGCCAGCAGTGTTCGACTAGCGGGAGTCGACGAGCAGTACTTC.

This chain links TRBV29-1 with TRBJ2-7; D gene uncertain. The CDR3 is 12 residues long. CDR1 and CDR2 from the germline V gene are SQVTM and ANQGSEA. V was shortened by 3 bases and J by 5 bases, with 11 bases between the two germline ends. The CDR3 sequence: CSVETDDNEQYF. CDR3 in DNA: TGCAGCGTTGAGACGGACGATAACGAGCAGTACTTC.